Each of the 10 T cell receptor beta chains below was sequenced from the same sample in a study of T-cell memory formation after mild COVID-19. One entry per CDR3 protein, called by TCRdb with MiXCR from the 5' RACE reads. Of some 210,000 distinct CDR3 sequences detected, approximately 20% appear once; the ten largest clones hold roughly 2.3%. The specimen was PBMCs or a T cell subset sorted from them (not recorded which). These receptors all come from an adult woman who had mild COVID-19 (a few samples of this study predate the infection). Cell type and time point are not known.

V usage is TRBV20-1 and J usage is TRBJ1-2; D remains ambiguous. The CDR3 sequence is 13 residues long. Germline V gene sequence: CDR1 DFQATT, CDR2 SNEGSKA (reference sequence). Trimming stripped 0 bases from V and 6 bases from J, with 11 bases between. The CDR3 loop is CSARDIGGDGYTF. The CDR3 DNA is TGCAGTGCTAGAGATATAGGAGGCGATGGCTACACCTTC.

V usage is TRBV27 and J usage is TRBJ2-3, with D maybe TRBD2 (6 bases). Germline CDR1 is MNHEY and CDR2 is SMNVEV (reference sequence). The CDR3 runs to 14 residues. Trimming left V 3 bases short and J 6 bases short, with 13 bases between. The CDR3 region has the DNA TGTGCCAGCAGTTTGACGGGAGTAGGGGATACGCAGTATTTT. Its protein is CASSLTGVGDTQYF.

The chain has TRBV27 and TRBJ2-7; 7 bases map to TRBD1. Looked up from germline, CDR1 is MNHEY and CDR2 is SMNVEV (reference sequence). V was pared by 2 bases and J by 6 bases, with 7 bases of the junction left unmatched. CDR3 length: 14 amino acids. CDR3 nucleotide sequence: TGTGCCAGCAGTTTACGGACAGGACATCTCGAGCAGTACTTC. Translation gives CASSLRTGHLEQYF.

V and J are TRBV4-1 and TRBJ1-2; D not certain. CDR3 length: 15 residues. The V end lost 0 bases, the J end lost 4 bases, and 12 bases lay between the germline ends. CDR1 is MGHRA, CDR2 YSYEKL, per germline. In nucleotides, the CDR3 is TGCGCCAGCAGCCAAGATGGCGCCAGCCTCTATGGCTACACCTTC. Translation gives CASSQDGASLYGYTF.

The chain links TRBV12-3 or TRBV12-4 to TRBJ2-1, with no clear D. This CDR3 region has 16 residues. V dropped 4 bases and J dropped 0 bases, with 13 bases sitting between them. The CDR3 region is CASSSRPASSYNEQFF. CDR3 in DNA: TGTGCCAGCAGTTCCCGTCCCGCGAGCTCCTACAATGAGCAGTTCTTC.

This clonotype was observed a handful of times. V and J are TRBV5-1 and TRBJ1-1; 9 nucleotides agree with TRBD1. The CDR3 spans 16 residues. After removal of 4 bases from V and 4 bases from J, the junction contained 11 bases not matched to a gene. CDR1 is SGHRS, CDR2 YFSETQ, per germline. DNA of the CDR3: TGCGCCAGCAGCCAAGTCACAGGGGGCGCCGGCACTGAAGCTTTCTTT. It codes for CASSQVTGGAGTEAFF.

The chain has TRBV5-4 and TRBJ2-7; D unclear. V lost 2 bases and J lost 0, with 12 bases in between. This CDR3 is built from 15 residues. The germline gives CDR1 SGHNT, CDR2 YYREEE (reference sequence). CDR3 nucleotide sequence: TGTGCCAGCAGCTTTACTGGAGTGAGCTCCTACGAGCAGTACTTC. This sequence encodes CASSFTGVSSYEQYF.

This clonotype came up many times. The chain recombines TRBV5-1 with TRBJ1-1; weak D call: TRBD1 (5 bases). The germline gives CDR1 SGHRS, CDR2 YFSETQ. The CDR3 spans 13 residues. V was trimmed by 2 bases and J by 5 bases, leaving 10 bases between them. CDR3 in amino acids: CASSFTGGTEAFF. CDR3 DNA: TGCGCCAGCAGCTTTACGGGGGGTACTGAAGCTTTCTTT.

This clonotype was recorded a few times. This chain joins TRBV29-1 and TRBJ2-7, with 9 nucleotides matching TRBD2. Germline V CDR1 and CDR2: SQVTM, ANQGSEA. V was pared by 1 base and J by 6 bases, with 7 bases of the junction left unmatched. This CDR3 is 14 amino acids long. CDR3 region: CSVEVGSGSGEQYF. The CDR3 DNA reads TGCAGCGTTGAAGTTGGTAGCGGGAGCGGCGAGCAGTACTTC.

This clonotype has just a few counts. The chain couples TRBV12-3 or TRBV12-4 to TRBJ1-1; 11 nucleotides agree with TRBD1. The CDR3 covers 16 residues. Unmatched junction bases numbered 10, after V lost 6 bases and J lost 4 bases. CDR3 loop: CASRPHVGTGGTEAFF. DNA of the CDR3: TGTGCCAGCAGACCCCATGTGGGGACAGGGGGCACTGAAGCTTTCTTT.